Following are 13 T cell receptor beta chains from one sample sequenced in a study of tumor-infiltrating lymphocytes in primary liver carcinoma (dated by TCRdb to 2017 to 2019). The listed sequencing device is Illumina HiSeq 2500. A constant-region primer and ProtoScript II reverse transcriptase were used to reverse-transcribe TCRbeta-specific cDNA from roughly 480 ng total RNA. The TCRbeta libraries were prepared through three rounds of nested multiplex PCR following a slightly modified ARM-PCR procedure. Each of the first two PCR rounds ran for about 10 cycles using multiplex TRBV1-TRBV30 forward primers together with a Cbeta reverse primer. The public reads were quality trimmed at Q25 with fastp and then assembled into clones with MiXCR by TCRdb, keeping productive beta chains. One record per CDR3 amino acid sequence lists the most common genes and DNA. In this sample the table shows approximately 340,000 distinct CDR3 sequences, around 60% of which occur a single time. Approximately 5.9% of the sample is held by the ten biggest clonotypes.

RNA from unsorted whole blood was extracted with TRIzol reagent, and germline DNA was obtained with the DNeasy Blood & Tissue kit. Sequenced input: peripheral blood. These receptor sequences come from a man aged 35 to 55 with primary liver carcinoma and hepatitis B virus infection.

This chain connects TRBV5-1 to TRBJ1-1, with TRBD1 matching 8 bases. J lost 3 bases, V lost 4 bases, and 8 bases had no gene match. There are 15 residues in the CDR3. Germline V CDR1 and CDR2: SGHRS, YFSETQ. For the CDR3, the DNA is TGCGCCAGCAGCATCCAGGGGGCGCAGGACACTGAAGCTTTCTTT. Its protein product is CASSIQGAQDTEAFF.

This clonotype came up a few times. The chain couples TRBV12-3 or TRBV12-4 to TRBJ1-2; 7 bases match TRBD1. Trimming removed 1 base from V and 10 bases from J; junction bases left unmatched: 3. The CDR3 extends over 12 amino acids. DNA for the CDR3: TGTGCCAGCAGTTTAGAGGGGGCACACTACACCTTC. It translates to CASSLEGAHYTF.

A word on this clonotype: The junction shows a germline mismatch at one end, possibly a read error. This sequence joins TRBV6-6 and TRBJ2-7; 7 nucleotides agree with TRBD1. Germline CDR1 is MNHNY and CDR2 is SVGAGI (reference sequence). The CDR3 extends over 15 amino acids. DNA for the CDR3: TGTGCCAGCAGTTACCTTTCCCGGACAGGCAGAGAGCAGCACTTC. The encoded protein is CASSYLSRTGREQHF.

Turning to this clonotype: With a much larger clone just one base away, this may be a read error. The chain combines TRBV6-1 with TRBJ2-7; D gene unclear. Germline V gene data show CDR1 as MNHNS and CDR2 as SASEGT. V lost 7 bases and J 1 base, leaving 11 bases between the germline ends. The CDR3 contains 13 residues. The CDR3 DNA sequence: TGTGCCAGCAAAATGGACGGTTCCTACGAGCAGTACTTC. It translates to CASKMDGSYEQYF.

The chain has TRBV11-1 and TRBJ2-7, with D possibly being TRBD2 (5 bases). V was shortened by 8 bases and J by 4 bases, with 18 bases between the two germline ends. Germline CDR1 SGHAT, CDR2 FQDESV (reference sequence). The CDR3 is 14 residues long. CDR3: CASLAGNYRYEQYF. CDR3 DNA: TGTGCCAGCTTAGCCGGGAACTATAGGTACGAGCAGTACTTC. Looking up the rest from reference TRBV11-1 and TRBJ2-7 gives the full variable domain: EAEVAQSPRYKITEKSQAVAFWCDPISGHATLYWYRQILGQGPELLVQFQDESVVDDSQLPKDRFSAERLKGVDSTLKIQPAELGDSAMYLCASLAGNYRYEQYFGPGTRLTVT.

In the case of this clonotype: Compared with germline, one end of the junction differs, possibly owing to a read error. This chain connects TRBV11-2 to TRBJ1-1; a possible D gene is TRBD1 (5 bases). The CDR3 consists of 16 residues. From germline, CDR1 is SGHAT and CDR2 FQNNGV. The CDR3 coding sequence is TGTGCCTGCAGTAGGCAGGGTGGTGGACTGAACATTGAAGCTTTCTTT. It encodes CACSRQGGGLNIEAFF. The variable domain in full, with the rest retrieved from reference TRBV11-2 and TRBJ1-1, is EAGVAQSPRYKIIEKRQSVAFWCNPISGHATLYWYQQILGQGPKLLIQFQNNGVVDDSQLPKDRFSAERLKGVDSTLKIQPAKLEDSAVYLCACSRQGGGLNIEAFFGQGTRLTVV.

There are many counts of this clonotype. The rearrangement uses TRBV5-5 and TRBJ1-1; D is ambiguous. CDR1 and CDR2 (germline): SGHKS, YYEKEE (reference sequence). The CDR3 covers 13 residues. Trimming left V 5 bases short and J 0 bases short, with 8 bases between. In DNA form, the CDR3 reads TGTGCCAGCAGAGCGGCCTTGAACACTGAAGCTTTCTTT. Protein: CASRAALNTEAFF.

The sample holds one count of this clonotype. CDR3 sequence: CVSRDRGISNQPQHF. In DNA, the CDR3 is TGTGTCAGTAGGGACAGGGGAATTAGCAATCAGCCCCAGCATTTT. The V call is TRBV6-1, the J call TRBJ1-5; 10 bases line up with TRBD1. The CDR3 is made up of 15 amino acids. Per germline, CDR1 MNHNS and CDR2 SASEGT.

This clonotype was seen a single time. This may be a read error, as it is one base from a much larger clone. The chain recombines TRBV6-5 with TRBJ2-7; D might be TRBD1 (6 bases). The CDR3 contains 14 residues. The V gene's germline CDR1 is MNHEY and CDR2 SVGAGI. V lost 2 bases, J lost 5 bases, and 13 bases lay in between. DNA for the CDR3: TGTGCCAGCAGTTACCGGAACAGGGTCGACGAGCAGTACTTC. The encoded protein is CASSYRNRVDEQYF.

The J gene is TRBJ1-5, the V gene TRBV11-2; 7 bases line up with TRBD1. Germline CDR1 and CDR2: SGHAT and FQNNGV. The CDR3 covers 16 residues. V lost 5 bases to trimming and J lost 4 bases; unmatched junction nucleotides: 11. The CDR3 loop is CASSPSWQGGNQPQHF. In nucleotides, the CDR3 is TGTGCCAGCAGCCCATCCTGGCAGGGGGGTAATCAGCCCCAGCATTTT. The entire variable domain, with the rest obtained from reference TRBV11-2 and TRBJ1-5, is as follows: EAGVAQSPRYKIIEKRQSVAFWCNPISGHATLYWYQQILGQGPKLLIQFQNNGVVDDSQLPKDRFSAERLKGVDSTLKIQPAKLEDSAVYLCASSPSWQGGNQPQHFGDGTRLSIL.

This clonotype was observed at least ten times. The rearrangement joins TRBV6-5 to TRBJ2-5, with a tentative D call TRBD1 (6 bases). V was pared by 0 bases and J by 4 bases, with 18 bases between. The CDR3 is made up of 17 amino acids. The germline gives CDR1 MNHEY, CDR2 SVGAGI. The CDR3: CASSYSTSGKGGETQYF. As DNA, the CDR3 is TGTGCCAGCAGTTACTCGACTTCAGGGAAAGGGGGAGAGACCCAGTACTTC.

In the case of this clonotype: This could be a read error, since a much larger clone is one nucleotide away. The V and J genes are TRBV12-3 or TRBV12-4 and TRBJ1-5; TRBD1 might be the D (6 bases). Trimming cost V 5 bases and J 7 bases, with 12 bases left between them. This CDR3 spans 13 amino acids. The CDR3 here is CASSRGARQPQHF. The CDR3 coding sequence is TGTGCCAGCAGTCGGGGGGCCCGGCAGCCCCAGCATTTT.

This clonotype was recorded only once. A much larger clone lies one base from this, so it may be a read error. The chain links TRBV12-3 or TRBV12-4 to TRBJ2-3, with 15 bases aligning to TRBD2. The V and J ends lost 6 bases and 2 bases, in that order; junction bases with no gene match: 15. CDR3 length equals 20 residues. Written as DNA, the CDR3 is TGTGCCAGCAGACACAATCCGGGGACTAGCGGGAGGCTCCCCACAGATACGCAGTATTTT. It is translated as CASRHNPGTSGRLPTDTQYF.